This is a list of T cell receptor beta chains from one sample in a study of T cell responses to AZD1222 COVID-19 vaccine. TCRdb's table, derived via immunoSEQ multiplex PCR, lists solely in-frame clones and lacks some. The data contain roughly 180,000 clones, roughly 93% of them singletons. The sample here was peripheral blood, taken 28 days after the second dose of the MenACWY control vaccine. These receptors were obtained from an adult who received the MenACWY meningococcal vaccine as a control. Both conserved end residues are part of each CDR3. D genes are given only for firm matches. Size is stated for part of the rows, as once, few or many counts, or as a class when the clone is expanded.

j_gene: TRBJ1-6; abundance: -; d_gene: -; v_gene: TRBV6-4; CDR3aa: CASSEQQGLSSPLHF; CDR3nt: TGTGCCAGCAGTGAACAACAGGGTTTGAGTTCACCCCTCCACTTT
j_gene: TRBJ1-1; abundance: -; d_gene: -; v_gene: TRBV19; CDR3aa: CASSIQVGMNTEAFF; CDR3nt: TGTGCCAGTAGTATACAGGTAGGGATGAACACTGAAGCTTTCTTT
j_gene: TRBJ1-2; abundance: -; d_gene: TRBD1; v_gene: TRBV7-2; CDR3aa: CASSPYRTGGYGYTF; CDR3nt: TGTGCCAGCAGCCCTTATAGGACAGGGGGCTATGGCTACACCTTC
j_gene: TRBJ2-5; abundance: -; d_gene: TRBD2; v_gene: TRBV30; CDR3aa: CAWRSAGPLGETQYF; CDR3nt: TGTGCCTGGAGGTCAGCGGGACCCCTCGGGGAGACCCAGTACTTC
j_gene: TRBJ1-1; abundance: once; d_gene: -; v_gene: TRBV2; CDR3aa: CASSVSSAGAGTEAFF; CDR3nt: TGTGCCAGCAGCGTCAGCTCCGCAGGGGCGGGGACTGAAGCTTTCTTT
j_gene: TRBJ1-3; abundance: -; d_gene: TRBD1; v_gene: TRBV5-1; CDR3aa: CASSWEQGAGNTIYF; CDR3nt: TGCGCCAGCAGCTGGGAACAGGGGGCTGGAAACACCATATATTTT
j_gene: TRBJ2-2; abundance: few; d_gene: -; v_gene: TRBV29-1; CDR3aa: CSVDPGIGELFF; CDR3nt: TGCAGCGTTGATCCCGGGATCGGGGAGCTGTTTTTT
j_gene: TRBJ1-2; abundance: -; d_gene: -; v_gene: TRBV7-2; CDR3aa: CASSHGWEGKHYGYTF; CDR3nt: TGTGCCAGCAGCCACGGATGGGAGGGGAAACACTATGGCTACACCTTC
j_gene: TRBJ2-7; abundance: -; d_gene: -; v_gene: TRBV11-2; CDR3aa: CASSLESGHRAYEQYF; CDR3nt: TGTGCCAGCAGCTTAGAGTCAGGACACCGAGCCTACGAGCAGTACTTC
j_gene: TRBJ1-2; abundance: -; d_gene: TRBD1; v_gene: TRBV11-2; CDR3aa: CASSRRDRRYGYTF; CDR3nt: TGTGCCAGCAGCCGTAGGGACAGACGCTATGGCTACACCTTC
j_gene: TRBJ1-2; abundance: -; d_gene: -; v_gene: TRBV5-4; CDR3aa: CASKFGGPANYGYTF; CDR3nt: TGTGCCAGCAAGTTCGGGGGCCCCGCTAACTATGGCTACACCTTC
j_gene: TRBJ1-1; abundance: -; d_gene: TRBD1; v_gene: TRBV12-3/TRBV12-4; CDR3aa: CASSLEGGPRAFF; CDR3nt: TGTGCCAGCAGTTTAGAAGGGGGCCCGAGAGCTTTCTTT
j_gene: TRBJ2-7; abundance: -; d_gene: TRBD1; v_gene: TRBV28; CDR3aa: CASTWGTGVSEQYF; CDR3nt: TGTGCCAGCACCTGGGGGACAGGGGTCTCCGAGCAGTACTTC
j_gene: TRBJ2-7; abundance: -; d_gene: TRBD1; v_gene: TRBV6-5; CDR3aa: CASSYSGQGGDEQYF; CDR3nt: TGTGCCAGCAGTTACTCTGGACAGGGCGGCGACGAGCAGTACTTC
j_gene: TRBJ2-2; abundance: -; d_gene: TRBD2; v_gene: TRBV5-8; CDR3aa: CASSLEGLASRELFF; CDR3nt: TGTGCCAGCAGCTTGGAGGGACTAGCAAGCCGGGAGCTGTTTTTT
j_gene: TRBJ2-1; abundance: -; d_gene: -; v_gene: TRBV11-2; CDR3aa: CASSSGPLIEQFF; CDR3nt: TGTGCCAGCAGCTCGGGTCCGCTTATCGAGCAGTTCTTC
j_gene: TRBJ1-5; abundance: -; d_gene: -; v_gene: TRBV3-1/TRBV3-2; CDR3aa: CASSQAGASNQPQHF; CDR3nt: TGTGCCAGCAGCCAAGCAGGGGCGAGCAATCAGCCCCAGCATTTT
j_gene: TRBJ2-7; abundance: once; d_gene: -; v_gene: TRBV7-3; CDR3aa: CASSWDSTAGREQYF; CDR3nt: TGTGCCAGCAGCTGGGATTCCACGGCAGGGCGCGAGCAGTACTTC
j_gene: TRBJ2-7; abundance: -; d_gene: TRBD2; v_gene: TRBV5-5; CDR3aa: CASSLATSGGLYEQYF; CDR3nt: TGTGCCAGCAGCTTGGCCACTAGCGGGGGGCTCTACGAGCAGTACTTC
j_gene: TRBJ1-5; abundance: -; d_gene: -; v_gene: TRBV19; CDR3aa: CASNRRGVDQPQHF; CDR3nt: TGTGCCAGTAACCGACGGGGGGTGGATCAGCCCCAGCATTTT
j_gene: TRBJ2-5; abundance: -; d_gene: -; v_gene: TRBV18; CDR3aa: CASSPPGRQETQYF; CDR3nt: TGTGCCAGCTCACCCCCAGGGCGGCAGGAGACCCAGTACTTC
j_gene: TRBJ2-6; abundance: -; d_gene: -; v_gene: TRBV30; CDR3aa: CAWSPVAGANVLTF; CDR3nt: TGTGCCTGGAGTCCTGTTGCTGGGGCCAACGTCCTGACTTTC
j_gene: TRBJ1-3; abundance: -; d_gene: -; v_gene: TRBV28; CDR3aa: CASSLLQSSGNTIYF; CDR3nt: TGTGCCAGCAGCCTACTACAGAGCTCTGGAAACACCATATATTTT
j_gene: TRBJ1-1; abundance: once; d_gene: TRBD1; v_gene: TRBV3-1/TRBV3-2; CDR3aa: CASSQDPRGSTEAFF; CDR3nt: TGTGCCAGCAGCCAAGACCCCAGGGGGAGCACTGAAGCTTTCTTT